Below are 8 T cell receptor beta chains sequenced from a single sample in a study of blood T cells in healthy people across ages. Through a sample-barcoded 5' primer and a J-beta primer mix, a second PCR was run for roughly 6 to 11 cycles. In TCRdb, the 5' RACE reads were re-called with MiXCR into one record per CDR3 protein. This sample has 600,000 to 850,000 distinct CDR3 sequences; around 40% occur once, and the top ten carry 20%. Sequencing used blood. The receptors here all came from a woman in her sixties or seventies in good health.

V gene TRBV6-6 combines with J gene TRBJ1-5; 7 bases are shared with TRBD1. Germline values: CDR1 MNHNY, CDR2 SVGAGI (reference sequence). The CDR3 sequence is 11 residues long. The V and J ends lost 6 bases and 8 bases, in that order; junction bases with no gene match: 1. The CDR3 nucleotides are TGTGCCAGCAGAGGGGGCGAGCCCCAGCATTTT. Its protein is CASRGGEPQHF.

The genes are TRBV10-3 and TRBJ2-5; D may be TRBD1 (5 bases). V lost 6 bases and J lost 1, with 9 bases in between. The CDR3 length is 13 residues. Germline lookup yields CDR1 ENHRY and CDR2 SYGVKD. The CDR3 is CAISSTGQETQYF. The DNA of the CDR3 is TGTGCCATCAGCTCTACAGGCCAAGAGACCCAGTACTTC.

The J gene is TRBJ1-4, the V gene TRBV15; weak D call: TRBD1 (5 bases). This CDR3 is 15 amino acids long. In germline, CDR1 is LNHNV, CDR2 YYDKDF (reference sequence). V was pared by 0 bases and J by 4 bases, with 9 bases between. CDR3 loop: CATSRDRQFNEKLFF. The DNA of the CDR3 is TGTGCCACCAGCAGAGATCGACAGTTTAATGAAAAACTGTTTTTT.

The rearrangement joins TRBV13 to TRBJ2-5; 10 bases match TRBD2. Germline values: CDR1 PRHDT, CDR2 FYEKMQ (reference sequence). The CDR3 extends over 16 amino acids. V dropped 5 bases and J dropped 11; count of bases not matched to a gene: 17. Written as DNA, the CDR3 is TGTGCCAGCAGCCTCCTAGCGGGAGTAACCTACAATGAGCAGTACTTC. Encoded protein: CASSLLAGVTYNEQYF.

This clonotype was recorded many times. A much larger clone sits a single nucleotide away, making a read error possible. The chain combines TRBV3-1 with TRBJ2-5, with 10 bases that match TRBD2. V lost 4 bases and J lost 11; bases outside the gene matches: 13. CDR1 is LGHDT and CDR2 is YNNKEL in the germline V gene (reference sequence). The CDR3 sequence is 15 residues long. The CDR3 is CASSPPAGGHNEQYF. The CDR3 DNA reads as TGTGCCAGCAGCCCTCCAGCGGGAGGGCACAATGAGCAGTACTTC.

This chain links TRBV6-1 with TRBJ2-1; D gene uncertain. The J call is uncertain, as TRBJ2-7 better fits the DNA end. This CDR3 has 12 amino acids. Germline CDR1 MNHNS, CDR2 SASEGT. DNA for the CDR3: TGTGCCAGCAAACGGAATTACAATGAGCAGTACTTC. As protein: CASKRNYNEQYF.

V is TRBV6-6 and J is TRBJ1-1, with D perhaps matching TRBD1 (5 bases). V was clipped by 0 bases and J by 0 bases, with 11 bases between them. The CDR3 consists of 16 residues. The germline V gene has CDR1 MNHNY and CDR2 SVGAGI (reference sequence). The CDR3 protein is CASSYSGGIMNTEAFF. The DNA of the CDR3 is TGTGCCAGCAGTTACTCTGGGGGAATTATGAACACTGAAGCTTTCTTT.

V usage is TRBV2 and J usage is TRBJ2-4; a possible D gene is TRBD2 (6 bases). Deletions cut 6 bases from V and 0 bases from J, with 12 bases between. The CDR3 contains 15 residues. CDR1 is SNHLY and CDR2 is FYNNEI in the germline V gene. Written as DNA, the CDR3 is TGTGCCAGCAGGGGGACTGGGATAGCCAAAAACATTCAGTACTTC. This encodes CASRGTGIAKNIQYF.